Shown below are 27 T cell receptor beta chains from a single sample sequenced in a study of shared clonotypes between healthy human individuals. CD45RO negativity and positive selection for CCR7 defined naive CD8 cells, a population that excluded terminally differentiated effector memory CD45RA+ cells. Generated by immunoSEQ multiplex PCR, the TCRdb table keeps only in-frame clones and is missing some. The sample has about 800,000 clones, about 97% seen once. The sample consisted of naive CD8+ T cells sorted from blood. These TCRs come from a young man in good health.

Turning to this clone: At one of its ends the junction is not consistent with the germline gene, which may arise from a read error. CDR3 loop: CASSRWRSDEQYF. For the CDR3, the DNA is TGTGCCAGCAGCCGCTGGCGCTCCGACGAGCAGTACTTC. The chain recombines TRBV25-1 with TRBJ2-7; no firm D call. Germline V gene data show CDR1 as MGHDK and CDR2 as SYGVNS. The CDR3 loop spans 13 amino acids.

This chain links TRBV18 with TRBJ2-7; either TRBD1 or TRBD2 may supply D (5 bases each). Per the germline V gene, CDR1 is KGHSH and CDR2 is LQKENI. V lost 6 bases and J 5 bases, leaving 23 bases between the germline ends. The CDR3 length is 16 residues. DNA of the CDR3: TGTGCCAGCTCCCCAAGAGCGTCGGGACCCTCTGACGAGCAGTACTTC. Its translation: CASSPRASGPSDEQYF.

This chain joins TRBV6-4 and TRBJ2-2; D is uncertain. The CDR3 spans 14 residues. The V end lost 0 bases, the J end lost 9 bases, and 11 bases lay between the germline ends. Germline V gives CDR1 MRHNA, CDR2 SNTAGT. The chain's CDR3 is CASSDSSGSRELFF. CDR3 bases: TGTGCCAGCAGTGACTCGTCCGGGTCCCGGGAGCTGTTTTTT.

This sequence joins TRBV27 and TRBJ1-5, with 7 bases lining up with TRBD1. CDR3 size: 15 residues. The J segment lost 4 bases and the V segment lost 3 bases, leaving 6 bases of the junction unmatched. Germline V CDR1 and CDR2: MNHEY, SMNVEV (reference sequence). The CDR3 coding sequence is TGTGCCAGCAGTTTTTTGGGGGACAGAAATCAGCCCCAGCATTTT. This gives the protein CASSFLGDRNQPQHF.

The rearrangement links TRBV7-6 to TRBJ2-1; no reliable D call. Trimming removed 1 base at V and 0 bases at J, with 10 bases between. The CDR3 has 16 residues. Germline V gene data show CDR1 as SGHVS and CDR2 as FNYEAQ. In DNA form, the CDR3 reads TGTGCCAGCAGCTTAGGTGGTACCCGCTCCTACAATGAGCAGTTCTTC. This codes for CASSLGGTRSYNEQFF.

The chain employs TRBV9 and TRBJ2-3; 8 bases agree with TRBD2. Unmatched junction bases numbered 17, after V lost 1 base and J lost 4 bases. There are 19 residues in the CDR3. Germline loops: CDR1 SGDLS, CDR2 YYNGEE. The CDR3 DNA follows: TGTGCCAGCAGCGTAAGCCGGCTAGCGGGTTCGGATAGTTCAGATACGCAGTATTTT. This translates into CASSVSRLAGSDSSDTQYF.

The CDR3 sequence is CASSPFGTGTDTQYF. The CDR3 DNA sequence: TGTGCCAGCAGTCCGTTCGGGACAGGGACAGATACGCAGTATTTT. The chain couples TRBV28 to TRBJ2-3; 9 bases are a match to TRBD1. This CDR3 has 15 amino acids. The germline CDR1 and CDR2 sequences are MDHEN and SYDVKM. The V segment lost 5 bases and the J segment 3 bases; nucleotides outside the gene matches: 6.

The chain recombines TRBV5-1 with TRBJ2-3; tentative D call: TRBD2 (6 bases). This CDR3 has 16 residues. Germline V lookup: CDR1 SGHRS, CDR2 YFSETQ. Deletions cut 4 bases from V and 0 bases from J, with 15 bases between. The CDR3 DNA sequence: TGCGCCAGCAGCGAAGTCGCGGGACCGAGCACAGATACGCAGTATTTT. It translates to CASSEVAGPSTDTQYF.

This clone has just one count. The chain couples TRBV7-8 to TRBJ2-7, with TRBD1 identical over 9 bases. The CDR3 sequence is 14 residues long. Germline values: CDR1 SGHVS, CDR2 FQNEAQ. Trimming at V came to 5 bases and at J to 3 bases, leaving 5 bases not matched to a gene. Here the CDR3 DNA reads TGTGCCAGCAGCCCCGGGACAGGGTACTACGAGCAGTACTTC. It yields the protein CASSPGTGYYEQYF.

V gene TRBV9 combines with J gene TRBJ2-3, with D tentatively TRBD1 (5 bases). Germline V CDR1 and CDR2: SGDLS, YYNGEE. The CDR3 contains 14 residues. The V gene lost 4 bases and the J gene lost 2 bases, with 11 bases spanning the gap. CDR3 DNA sequence: TGTGCCAGCAGCTCGAGCAGGGCCACAGATACGCAGTATTTT. Protein product: CASSSSRATDTQYF.

The chain uses TRBV7-9 and TRBJ2-1; 7 bases are a match to TRBD1. There are 19 residues in the CDR3. Germline V gives CDR1 SEHNR, CDR2 FQNEAQ (reference sequence). Trimming took 2 bases from V and 4 from J; bases not matched to a gene: 17. The CDR3 spells CASSLIGGDRVGLYNEQFF. CDR3 sequence (DNA): TGTGCCAGCAGCTTAATAGGGGGCGATAGGGTGGGCTTATACAATGAGCAGTTCTTC.

Only one count was recorded for this clone. The chain couples TRBV18 to TRBJ2-5; no clear D. This CDR3 contains 18 residues. Germline CDR1 reads KGHSH; CDR2 reads LQKENI. Trimming took off 2 bases at V and 1 base at J, with 20 bases between the two ends. Here the CDR3 DNA reads TGTGCCAGCTCACCAAGGAACCATAATATACCACTCCAAGAGACCCAGTACTTC. Encoded protein: CASSPRNHNIPLQETQYF.

As regards this clone: At one end, the junction sequence differs from germline, possibly due to a read error. The chain combines TRBV9 with TRBJ2-1, with 7 bases fitting TRBD1. The CDR3 loop spans 14 amino acids. In germline, CDR1 is SGDLS, CDR2 YYNGEE. CDR3 in DNA: TGTGCCAGCAGCGCCCAAATCTCAGACAGGGTGCGAATCTTC. It yields the protein CASSAQISDRVRIF.

In regard to this clone: This sample also contains other DNA sequences that code for the same CDR3. The chain couples TRBV7-9 to TRBJ2-7; D gene unclear. The V gene's germline CDR1 is SEHNR and CDR2 FQNEAQ (reference sequence). This CDR3 region has 12 residues. The V end was cut by 2 bases, the J end by 2 bases, with 4 bases between. CDR3 amino acids: CASSLLPYEQYF. The CDR3 coding sequence is TGTGCCAGCAGCTTACTGCCCTACGAGCAGTACTTC.

The rearrangement links TRBV11-2 to TRBJ2-1, with D possibly being TRBD1 (6 bases). The CDR3 is 13 amino acids. Germline assignment: CDR1 SGHAT and CDR2 FQNNGV. Trimming removed 7 bases from V and 4 bases from J, with 11 bases in between. The DNA for the CDR3 is TGTGCCAGCACCTTGGACAGTTACAATGAGCAGTTCTTC. Residues: CASTLDSYNEQFF.

The J gene is TRBJ2-5, the V gene TRBV13; 9 nucleotides line up with TRBD2. CDR3 length: 15 amino acids. V trimming: 1 base; J trimming: 5 bases; junction bases outside the gene matches: 5. Germline assignment: CDR1 PRHDT and CDR2 FYEKMQ (reference sequence). The CDR3 bases are TGTGCCAGCAGCTTAGTGGCTAGCGGGACGGAGACCCAGTACTTC. Its protein product is CASSLVASGTETQYF.

In DNA form, the CDR3 reads TGTGCCAGCAGTGAAGCGCGCGGGGGCGAGCAGTACTTC. Translated: CASSEARGGEQYF. V usage is TRBV6-1 and J usage is TRBJ2-7; 7 bases are shared with TRBD2. Germline CDR1 is MNHNS and CDR2 is SASEGT. The CDR3 consists of 13 residues. The junction had 2 bases not matched to a gene; V was cut back by 0 bases and J by 6 bases.

CDR3 loop: CASSQQGSQWRANYGYTF. Written as DNA, the CDR3 is TGCGCCAGCAGCCAACAGGGGTCACAGTGGCGAGCTAACTATGGCTACACCTTC. V usage is TRBV4-1 and J usage is TRBJ1-2; D is possibly TRBD1 (6 bases). The CDR3 is made up of 18 amino acids. V lost 2 bases, J lost 0 bases, and 19 bases lay in between. Germline lookup yields CDR1 MGHRA and CDR2 YSYEKL.

Only one count was recorded for this clone. This sample also contains other DNA sequences that code for the same CDR3. J is TRBJ2-7 and V is TRBV4-1, with D hard to call. The CDR3 extends over 15 amino acids. V gave up 1 base and J gave up 1 base, with 11 bases separating them. Germline values: CDR1 MGHRA, CDR2 YSYEKL. Written as DNA, the CDR3 is TGCGCCAGCAGCCAAGTCTTCCCCAGTTCCTACGAGCAGTACTTC. Translation: CASSQVFPSSYEQYF.

The chain employs TRBV7-6 and TRBJ2-7, with 8 bases lining up with TRBD2. This CDR3 is built from 14 residues. Per the germline V gene, CDR1 is SGHVS and CDR2 is FNYEAQ. Trimming removed 2 bases from V and 5 bases from J; junction bases left unmatched: 5. CDR3 DNA sequence: TGTGCCAGCAGCTTAACGGGAGGGCTCAACGAGCAGTACTTC. Translated, it gives CASSLTGGLNEQYF. Full variable domain (remainder filled in from reference TRBV7-6 and TRBJ2-7): GAGVSQSPRYKVTKRGQDVALRCDPISGHVSLYWYRQALGQGPEFLTYFNYEAQQDKSGLPNDRFSAERPEGSISTLTIQRTEQRDSAMYRCASSLTGGLNEQYFGPGTRLTVT.

The chain joins TRBV13 to TRBJ1-1; TRBD1 is a possible D gene (5 bases). Germline CDR1 reads PRHDT; CDR2 reads FYEKMQ (reference sequence). The CDR3 runs 16 residues. V was cut by 6 bases and J by 5 bases, with 22 bases left in between. The CDR3 spells CASRYSGTILGTEAFF. The CDR3 DNA reads TGTGCCAGCAGATACTCCGGGACGATCCTTGGGACTGAAGCTTTCTTT.

The J gene is TRBJ2-1, the V gene TRBV7-6; 7 nucleotides match TRBD1. The CDR3 length is 13 residues. V lost 5 bases to trimming and J lost 10 bases; unmatched junction nucleotides: 8. CDR1 and CDR2 from the germline V gene are SGHVS and FNYEAQ. The CDR3 reads CASSMTGTGEQFF. As DNA, the CDR3 is TGTGCCAGCAGCATGACAGGGACCGGGGAGCAGTTCTTC.

The chain is built from TRBV30 and TRBJ2-7; TRBD1 agrees at 8 bases. J gave up 1 base and V 5 bases, and 1 base lay outside the gene matches. The CDR3 contains 12 residues. CDR1 and CDR2 (germline): GTSNPN, SVGIG (reference sequence). The CDR3 protein is CAWQGASYEQYF. In nucleotides, the CDR3 is TGTGCCTGGCAGGGGGCTTCCTACGAGCAGTACTTC. Filled out from reference TRBV30 and TRBJ2-7, the complete variable domain reads SQTIHQWPATLVQPVGSPLSLECTVEGTSNPNLYWYRQAAGRGLQLLFYSVGIGQISSEVPQNLSASRPQDRQFILSSKKLLLSDSGFYLCAWQGASYEQYFGPGTRLTVT.

This clone has a single count. J is TRBJ2-7 and V is TRBV10-1; 7 bases line up with TRBD2. The CDR3 is 16 amino acids. Germline V gene lookup returns CDR1 WNHNN and CDR2 SYGVQD (reference sequence). The J segment lost 3 bases and the V segment lost 3 bases, leaving 11 bases of the junction unmatched. The CDR3 nucleotides read TGCGCCAGCAGTGATAGGCCTGCGGGAGACATCTACGAGCAGTACTTC. It is translated as CASSDRPAGDIYEQYF.

The chain is built from TRBV6-5 and TRBJ2-1; no firm D call. Trimming took off 4 bases at V and 0 bases at J, with 10 bases between the two ends. Germline CDR1 and CDR2: MNHEY and SVGAGI. The CDR3 has 15 residues. The CDR3 here is CASSSPVGSYNEQFF. The CDR3 DNA sequence: TGTGCCAGCAGTTCCCCCGTGGGCTCCTACAATGAGCAGTTCTTC.

The chain couples TRBV5-4 to TRBJ1-1; D is possibly TRBD1 (6 bases). Trimming took 2 bases from V and 5 from J, leaving 16 bases between them. Germline CDR1 SGHNT, CDR2 YYREEE (reference sequence). This CDR3 is built from 15 residues. The CDR3 sequence is CASSFYLGGQTEAFF. CDR3 in DNA: TGTGCCAGCAGCTTCTACTTGGGGGGCCAAACTGAAGCTTTCTTT.

This chain joins TRBV11-1 and TRBJ2-1; TRBD1 matches at 7 bases. Germline V lookup: CDR1 SGHAT, CDR2 FQDESV (reference sequence). Trimming at V came to 4 bases and at J to 5 bases, leaving 2 bases not matched to a gene. CDR3 size: 13 residues. CDR3 amino acids: CASSWDSNNEQFF. CDR3 in DNA: TGTGCCAGCAGCTGGGACAGCAACAATGAGCAGTTCTTC.